This section outlines one TCR beta chain sequence together with its context. Germline-derived CDR1 and CDR2 are MNHEY and SVGAGI. This CDR3 contains 15 residues. The sample originates from a study of monozygotic twins with inflammatory bowel disease. Both the TCRalpha cDNA and the TCRbeta cDNA were taken through two nested PCRs, lasting about 17 and 10 cycles. TCRdb reprocessed the 5' RACE reads; each CDR3 protein has one entry and no DNA is given. Its clone listing holds around 190,000 distinct CDR3 sequences. This chain uses TRBV6-5 with TRBJ2-7; TCRdb returns TRBD1, unconfirmable since there is no DNA. The sequence derives from a human donor with ulcerative colitis or Crohn's disease, or a healthy co-twin of an affected twin (not recorded which). The sequencing sample was made of blood. This CDR3 reads CASSYFPTGSNEQYF.